This T cell receptor beta chain was sequenced during a study of cytomegalovirus exposure and HLA in healthy donors. Whole-study results and caveats: When analyzed later, a missense DCLRE1C variant was found to be linked to TCR beta V- and J-gene trimming. The classifier reportedly diagnosed cytomegalovirus status with high specificity and sensitivity.

The V gene's germline CDR1 is LGHNA and CDR2 YNFKEQ. CDR3 length: 16 residues. To note about this clone: Its antigen is as yet unknown.

Amplification used 60 Vbeta primers and 13 Jbeta primers. Repertoires were generated with immunoSEQ multiplex PCR, while TCRdb's copy carries only in-frame clones and drops some. The sample carries about 200,000 clones, about four fifths recorded once. The TCR sequence derives from a man aged 25 to 45 in good health and CMV-seronegative. V and J are TRBV4-2 and TRBJ2-5, with 12 bases identical to TRBD2. The DNA end is more similar to TRBJ2-7, so the J call may be wrong. Sequences were obtained from PBMCs. CDR3 in DNA: TGTGCCAGCAGCCAAGACCTAGCGGGGGGGCCTTACGAGCAGTACTTC. Amino acid sequence: CASSQDLAGGPYEQYF.